What follows is one TCR beta chain and its context. This CDR3 has 13 residues. CDR1 is SGHNT and CDR2 is YENEEA in the germline V gene. V was clipped by 4 bases and J by 8 bases, with 14 bases between them. The data were taken from a study of technical replicates of blood from several donors. Data came from immunoSEQ multiplex PCR; TCRdb stores just in-frame clones and leaves some out. The sample carries approximately 80,000 clones, roughly 90% recorded once. The sequence was collected from a human donor in good health. This chain links TRBV11-3 with TRBJ1-2; D remains unclear. Sequencing was performed on T cells isolated from PBMCs. CDR3 loop: CASSSGRYLGYTF. In DNA form, the CDR3 reads TGTGCCAGCAGCTCAGGTCGATATCTCGGCTACACCTTC.